This T cell receptor beta chain was found in a study of blood T cell repertoires in COVID-19. Across the study: COVID-19 samples collected from the United States, Italy and Spain covered acute and convalescent phases.

Sequenced by immunoSEQ multiplex PCR; TCRdb stores in-frame clones only, minus some. The data show over 100,000 clones, about 89% seen once. Trimming cost V 4 bases and J 9 bases; bases outside gene matches: 9. The CDR3 is 15 residues long. CDR1 is MNHEY, CDR2 SMNVEV, per germline (reference sequence). J is TRBJ2-1 and V is TRBV27, with 10 positions matching TRBD1. Sequencing used peripheral blood. The receptor was isolated from a man aged 55 to 70 with COVID-19, enrolled during active disease. CDR3 sequence reads: CASSSYRQGAGEQFF. Written as DNA, the CDR3 is TGTGCCAGCAGTTCTTACCGACAGGGGGCGGGTGAGCAGTTCTTC.